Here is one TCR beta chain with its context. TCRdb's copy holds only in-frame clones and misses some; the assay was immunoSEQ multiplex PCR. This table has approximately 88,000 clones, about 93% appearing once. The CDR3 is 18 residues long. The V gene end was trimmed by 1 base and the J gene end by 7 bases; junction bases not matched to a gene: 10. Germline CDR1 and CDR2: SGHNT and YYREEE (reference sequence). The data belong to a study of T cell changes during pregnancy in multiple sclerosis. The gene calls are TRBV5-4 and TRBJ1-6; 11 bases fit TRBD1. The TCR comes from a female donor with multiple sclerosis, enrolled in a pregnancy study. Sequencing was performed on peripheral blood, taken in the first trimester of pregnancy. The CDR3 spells CASSLKGQGVVWNSPLHF. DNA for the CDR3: TGTGCCAGCAGCTTGAAGGGACAGGGGGTCGTGTGGAATTCACCCCTCCACTTT.